This entry lists 7 T cell receptor beta chains sequenced from one sample in a study of blood T cell repertoires in COVID-19. Generated by immunoSEQ multiplex PCR, the TCRdb table keeps only in-frame clones and is missing some. The sample contains a few hundred thousand clones, around 86% of which appear only once. Specimen: peripheral blood. These receptor sequences come from a human donor in a cohort sampled during active COVID-19.

The chain carries TRBV18 and TRBJ2-7; D is perhaps TRBD1 (6 bases). V lost 0 bases and J lost 3, with 12 bases in between. Germline V gene data show CDR1 as KGHSH and CDR2 as LQKENI. The length of the CDR3 is 15 residues. CDR3 amino acids: CASSPPGHSFYEQYF. The CDR3 region has the DNA TGTGCCAGCTCACCACCGGGACATTCATTCTACGAGCAGTACTTC.

The chain's CDR3 is CASSPLPNSLNTEAFF. The DNA of the CDR3 is TGTGCCAGCTCACCACTTCCTAACAGCCTCAACACTGAAGCTTTCTTT. This chain uses TRBV18 with TRBJ1-1, with unresolved D. The CDR3 is made up of 16 amino acids. V lost 1 base, J lost 2 bases, and 14 bases lay in between. Germline V gene lookup returns CDR1 KGHSH and CDR2 LQKENI.

The rearrangement joins TRBV28 to TRBJ1-2, with D hard to call. There are 13 residues in the CDR3. Germline values: CDR1 MDHEN, CDR2 SYDVKM. V lost 8 bases, J lost 6 bases, and 16 bases lay in between. This CDR3 is CASALVAADGYTF. CDR3 DNA: TGTGCCAGCGCTCTGGTGGCGGCTGATGGCTACACCTTC.

The chain uses TRBV7-9 and TRBJ2-1; 12 nucleotides align to TRBD1. This CDR3 has 15 residues. V dropped 3 bases and J dropped 4; count of bases not matched to a gene: 1. CDR1 SEHNR and CDR2 FQNEAQ come from the germline V gene (reference sequence). CDR3: CASSLGQGAYNEQFF. In DNA, the CDR3 is TGTGCCAGCAGCTTGGGACAGGGGGCTTACAATGAGCAGTTCTTC.

The chain employs TRBV5-1 and TRBJ2-2; possibly TRBD1 for D (6 bases). The CDR3 extends over 15 amino acids. V was clipped by 0 bases and J by 6 bases, with 12 bases between them. Germline values: CDR1 SGHRS, CDR2 YFSETQ. CDR3 sequence (DNA): TGCGCCAGCAGCTTGGTAGCAGGGGACGCCGGGGAGCTGTTTTTT. Protein sequence: CASSLVAGDAGELFF.

The chain has TRBV6-6 and TRBJ2-2; 8 positions match TRBD1. The trim removed 7 bases at V and 1 base at J, leaving 5 bases unmatched. In germline, CDR1 is MNHNY, CDR2 SVGAGI (reference sequence). There are 15 residues in the CDR3. The CDR3, as DNA: TGTGCCAGCACCCGGGACAGGTTGAACACCGGGGAGCTGTTTTTT. It yields the protein CASTRDRLNTGELFF.

The gene calls are TRBV19 and TRBJ2-7, with 11 bases identical to TRBD1. CDR3 size: 17 residues. The junction had 14 bases not matched to a gene; V was cut back by 3 bases and J by 7 bases. Germline CDR1 reads LNHDA; CDR2 reads SQIVND (reference sequence). CDR3 in DNA: TGTGCCAGTAGTATTAGTTTCGGGACAGGGGGATTCCGGGAGCAGTACTTC. It specifies CASSISFGTGGFREQYF.